The entry below gives a single TCR beta chain sequence along with its context. The sample is drawn from a study of blood T cell repertoires in COVID-19. Original analysis: Estimated nucleated cell counts came from reference gene primer amplification. Only in-frame clones appear in the TCRdb table, and some are missing; sequencing was by immunoSEQ multiplex PCR. V and J calls and clone size follow that table, whereas D and trimming were derived from the DNA. The data show 95,000 to 150,000 clones, 70% to 80% seen once. This receptor was obtained from a human donor in a cohort sampled during active COVID-19. The source material was peripheral blood.

The CDR3, as DNA: TGCGCCAGCAGCTTCGGACAGGGGGCGAACTATGGCTACACCTTC. It encodes CASSFGQGANYGYTF. The rearrangement joins TRBV5-1 to TRBJ1-2; 11 positions agree with TRBD1. Germline V gene sequence: CDR1 SGHRS, CDR2 YFSETQ. Germline trimming cut 2 bases from V and 2 bases from J; bases unmatched to any gene: 2. This CDR3 contains 15 residues.